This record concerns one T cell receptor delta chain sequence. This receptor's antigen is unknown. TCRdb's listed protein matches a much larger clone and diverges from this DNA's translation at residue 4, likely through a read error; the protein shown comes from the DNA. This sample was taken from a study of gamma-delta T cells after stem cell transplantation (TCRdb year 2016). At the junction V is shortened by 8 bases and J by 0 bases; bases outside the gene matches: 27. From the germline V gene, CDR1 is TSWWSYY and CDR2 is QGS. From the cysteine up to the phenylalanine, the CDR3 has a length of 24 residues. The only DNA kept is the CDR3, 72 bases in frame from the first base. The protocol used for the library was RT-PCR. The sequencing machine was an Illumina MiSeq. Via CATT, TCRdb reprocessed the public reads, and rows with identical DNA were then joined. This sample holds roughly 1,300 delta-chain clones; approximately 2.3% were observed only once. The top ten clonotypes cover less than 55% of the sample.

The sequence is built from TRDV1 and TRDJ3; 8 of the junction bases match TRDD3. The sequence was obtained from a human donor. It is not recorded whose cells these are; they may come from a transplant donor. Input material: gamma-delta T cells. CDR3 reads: CALRALVSTLTGGLSSWDTRQMFF. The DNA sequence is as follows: TGTGCTCTTAGGGCCCTAGTATCTACACTTACTGGGGGTCTTAGCTCCTGGGACACCCGACAGATGTTTTTC.